This T cell receptor (beta chain) was recorded in a study of early T cells in non-severe SARS-CoV-2 infection. The library protocol tagged individual cDNA molecules with unique molecular identifiers. TCRdb re-called the 5' RACE reads with MiXCR, one entry per CDR3 protein. Among about 88,000 distinct CDR3 sequences, 15% were seen once, and the ten largest hold 4.5% to 7%. This CDR3 comprises 13 residues. V was pared by 3 bases and J by 1 base, with 6 bases between. The chain links TRBV12-3 or TRBV12-4 to TRBJ1-1; D is unclear. The receptor comes from an adult who was a healthcare worker with PCR-confirmed SARS-CoV-2 infection or an uninfected control (not recorded which). Sequenced material: whole blood. CDR3 bases: TGTGCCAGCAGTTTCCAGGAGAACACTGAAGCTTTCTTT. It yields the protein CASSFQENTEAFF.